Included here is one T cell receptor (beta chain) sequence, with context. Antigen unknown. A history of autoimmune disease or systemic immunosuppression excluded patients. The length of the CDR3 is 18 residues. Per germline, CDR1 SGHVS and CDR2 FQNEAQ. With V trimmed by 1 base and J by 9 bases, 16 bases remained unmatched. This entry belongs to a study of OX40 agonist ivuxolimab in advanced cancers. Study in general: The study treated patients with ivuxolimab, an agonistic anti-OX40 (CD134) antibody. While on treatment, patients had intravenous ivuxolimab at 0.01 to 10 mg/kg every 2 weeks.

Study observations and caveats: With doses of 0.1 to 3.0 mg/kg, CD4+ and CD8+ blood T cells had undergone clonal expansion by week 6.

Using immunoSEQ multiplex PCR, the repertoire was profiled, and TCRdb retains in-frame clones only, with some absent. This sample has roughly 77,000 clones; roughly 90% occur once, and the top ten carry approximately 0.48%. This sequence joins TRBV7-8 and TRBJ2-7; 12 bases are a match to TRBD2. The sequence was collected from an adult with an advanced solid tumor such as melanoma, head and neck, liver or kidney cancer. The source material was CD4+ or CD8+ T cells sorted from blood, sampled in a trial of the OX40 agonist ivuxolimab. Here the CDR3 reads CASSLEGWGLAGSYGQYF. For the CDR3, the DNA is TGTGCCAGCAGCTTAGAGGGTTGGGGACTAGCGGGCTCCTATGGGCAGTACTTC.